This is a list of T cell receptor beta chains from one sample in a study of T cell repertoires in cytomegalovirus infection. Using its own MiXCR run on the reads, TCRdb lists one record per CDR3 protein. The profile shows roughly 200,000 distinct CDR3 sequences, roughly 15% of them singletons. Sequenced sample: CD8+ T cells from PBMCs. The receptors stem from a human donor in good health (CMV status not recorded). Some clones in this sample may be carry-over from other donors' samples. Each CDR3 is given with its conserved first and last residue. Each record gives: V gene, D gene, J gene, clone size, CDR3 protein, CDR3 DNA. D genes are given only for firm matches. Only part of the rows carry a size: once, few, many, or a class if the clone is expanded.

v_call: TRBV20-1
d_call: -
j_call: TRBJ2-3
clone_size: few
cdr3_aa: CSASPVEAATDTQYF
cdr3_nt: TGCAGTGCTAGCCCCGTAGAGGCAGCCACAGATACGCAGTATTTT

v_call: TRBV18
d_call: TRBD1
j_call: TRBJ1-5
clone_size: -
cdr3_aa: CASEKSGTGGQPQHF
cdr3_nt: TGTGCCAGCGAGAAATCCGGGACAGGGGGACAGCCCCAGCATTTT

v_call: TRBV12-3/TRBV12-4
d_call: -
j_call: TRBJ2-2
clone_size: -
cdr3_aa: CATPSAGELFF
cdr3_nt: TGTGCCACCCCTAGCGCCGGGGAGCTGTTTTTT

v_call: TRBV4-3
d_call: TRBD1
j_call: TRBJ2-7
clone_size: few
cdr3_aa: CASSQGKTGVYEQYF
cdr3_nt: TGCGCCAGCAGCCAAGGAAAAACAGGGGTGTACGAGCAGTACTTC

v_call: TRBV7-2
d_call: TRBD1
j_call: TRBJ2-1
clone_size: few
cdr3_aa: CASSSFNRGAGTSPGNEQFF
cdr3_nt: TGTGCCAGCAGCTCGTTCAACAGGGGAGCAGGAACTAGTCCTGGCAATGAGCAGTTCTTC

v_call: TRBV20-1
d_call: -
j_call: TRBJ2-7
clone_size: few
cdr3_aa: CSARGDFSHEQYF
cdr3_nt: TGCAGTGCTAGAGGTGATTTTTCCCACGAGCAGTACTTC

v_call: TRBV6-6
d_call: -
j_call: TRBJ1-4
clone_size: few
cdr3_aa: CASKKPGPMTNEKLFF
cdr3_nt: TGTGCCAGCAAAAAACCGGGGCCCATGACTAATGAAAAACTGTTTTTT

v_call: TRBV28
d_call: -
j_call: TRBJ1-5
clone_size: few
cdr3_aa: CASKLLSSNQPQHF
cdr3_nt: TGTGCCAGCAAGCTGCTAAGTAGCAATCAGCCCCAGCATTTT

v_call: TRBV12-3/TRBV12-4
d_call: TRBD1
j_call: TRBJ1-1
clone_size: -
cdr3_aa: CASSARDREAFF
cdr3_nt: TGTGCCAGCAGTGCCCGGGACAGGGAAGCTTTCTTT

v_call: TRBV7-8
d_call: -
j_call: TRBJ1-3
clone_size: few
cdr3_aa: CASSSRRDSSMAAGNTIYF
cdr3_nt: TGTGCCAGCAGCTCCCGCCGGGACTCTTCCATGGCCGCTGGAAACACCATATATTTT

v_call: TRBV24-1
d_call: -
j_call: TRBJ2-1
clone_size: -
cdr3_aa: CATSDFGESSYNEQFF
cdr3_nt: TGTGCCACCAGTGATTTTGGCGAGAGCTCCTACAATGAGCAGTTCTTC

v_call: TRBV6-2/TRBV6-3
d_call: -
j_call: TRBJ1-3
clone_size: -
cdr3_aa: CASSYYGYSGNTIYF
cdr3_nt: TGTGCCAGCAGTTACTACGGATACTCTGGAAACACCATATATTTT

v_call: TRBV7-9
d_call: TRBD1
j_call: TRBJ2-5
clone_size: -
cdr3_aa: CAIRRTGDETQYF
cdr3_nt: TGTGCCATCAGACGGACAGGGGACGAGACCCAGTACTTC

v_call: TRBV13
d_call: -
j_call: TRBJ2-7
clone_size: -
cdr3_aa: CASSFYAAPYEQYF
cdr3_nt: TGTGCCAGCAGCTTCTACGCGGCGCCGTACGAGCAGTACTTC

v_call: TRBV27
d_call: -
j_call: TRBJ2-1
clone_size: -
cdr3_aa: CASSFFQDNEQFF
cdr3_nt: TGTGCCAGCAGTTTCTTTCAGGACAATGAGCAGTTCTTC

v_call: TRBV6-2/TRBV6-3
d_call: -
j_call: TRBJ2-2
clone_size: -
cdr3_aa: CASSRADLFGGELFF
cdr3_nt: TGTGCCAGCAGTCGGGCCGACCTGTTTGGCGGGGAGCTGTTTTTT

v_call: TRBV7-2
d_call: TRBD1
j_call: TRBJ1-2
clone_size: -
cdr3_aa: CASSAAGGGGYGYTF
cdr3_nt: TGTGCCAGCAGCGCGGCAGGGGGCGGCGGCTATGGCTACACCTTC

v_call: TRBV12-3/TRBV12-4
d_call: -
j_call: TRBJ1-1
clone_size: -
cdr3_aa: CASSFGPGQPRTTEAFF
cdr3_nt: TGTGCCAGCAGTTTTGGGCCTGGACAGCCACGAACAACTGAAGCTTTCTTT

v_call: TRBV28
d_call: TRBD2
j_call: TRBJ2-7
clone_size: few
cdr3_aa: CASSSREGYNYEQYF
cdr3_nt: TGTGCCAGCAGTTCCCGGGAGGGCTATAACTACGAGCAGTACTTC

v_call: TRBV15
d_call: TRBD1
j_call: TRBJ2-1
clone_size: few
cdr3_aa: CATSTLTGSGSYNEQFF
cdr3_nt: TGTGCCACCAGCACCCTGACAGGGTCAGGCTCCTACAATGAGCAGTTCTTC

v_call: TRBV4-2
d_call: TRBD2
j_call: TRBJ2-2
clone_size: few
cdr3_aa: CASSQGLAGITGELFF
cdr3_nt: TGTGCCAGCAGCCAAGGACTAGCGGGGATCACCGGGGAGCTGTTTTTT

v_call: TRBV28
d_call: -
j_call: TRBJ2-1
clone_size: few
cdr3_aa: CASTARGAPPNQQFF
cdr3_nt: TGTGCCAGCACCGCCCGAGGGGCCCCCCCAAATCAGCAGTTCTTC

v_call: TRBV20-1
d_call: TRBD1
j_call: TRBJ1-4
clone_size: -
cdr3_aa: CSAVIHRQGPFNEKLFF
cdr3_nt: TGCAGTGCTGTTATCCACCGACAGGGCCCATTTAATGAAAAACTGTTTTTT

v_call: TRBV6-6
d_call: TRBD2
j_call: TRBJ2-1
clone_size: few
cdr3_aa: CASSSPLAARDNEQFF
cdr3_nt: TGTGCCAGCAGTTCCCCCCTAGCGGCGAGAGACAATGAGCAGTTCTTC

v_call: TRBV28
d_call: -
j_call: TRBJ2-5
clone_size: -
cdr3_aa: CASSFSVGAETQYF
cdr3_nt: TGTGCCAGCAGTTTTTCCGTAGGTGCGGAGACCCAGTACTTC

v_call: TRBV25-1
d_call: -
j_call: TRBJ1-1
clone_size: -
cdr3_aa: CASSERIEGRPNTEAFF
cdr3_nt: TGTGCCAGCAGTGAACGGATCGAAGGGAGACCCAACACTGAAGCTTTCTTT

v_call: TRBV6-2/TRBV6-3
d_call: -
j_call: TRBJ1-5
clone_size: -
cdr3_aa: CASSYVQSDQPQHF
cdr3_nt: TGTGCCAGCAGTTACGTACAGAGTGATCAGCCCCAGCATTTT

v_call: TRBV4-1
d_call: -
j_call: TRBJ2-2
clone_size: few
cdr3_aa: CASSLRGLPNTGELFF
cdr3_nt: TGCGCCAGCAGCCTGAGGGGCCTCCCGAACACCGGGGAGCTGTTTTTT

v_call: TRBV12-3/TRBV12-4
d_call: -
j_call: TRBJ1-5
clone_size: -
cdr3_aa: CASTIDGNSNQPQHF
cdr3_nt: TGTGCCAGCACAATCGACGGGAATAGCAATCAGCCCCAGCATTTT

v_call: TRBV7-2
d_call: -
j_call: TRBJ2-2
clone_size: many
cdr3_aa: CASSPIGWGAGELFF
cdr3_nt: TGTGCCAGCAGCCCGATAGGCTGGGGAGCAGGGGAGCTGTTTTTT

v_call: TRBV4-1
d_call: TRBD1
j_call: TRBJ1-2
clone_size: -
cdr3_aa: CASSQEETGWVDGYTF
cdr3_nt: TGCGCCAGCAGCCAAGAGGAGACAGGGTGGGTCGATGGCTACACCTTC

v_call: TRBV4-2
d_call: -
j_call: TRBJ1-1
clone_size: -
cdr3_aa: CASSYGTGNTEAFF
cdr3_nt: TGTGCCAGCAGCTATGGGACGGGGAACACTGAAGCTTTCTTT

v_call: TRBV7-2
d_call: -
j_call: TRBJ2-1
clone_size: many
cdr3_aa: CASSLVVQGNDEQFF
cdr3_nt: TGTGCCAGCAGCTTAGTAGTCCAGGGGAACGATGAGCAGTTCTTC

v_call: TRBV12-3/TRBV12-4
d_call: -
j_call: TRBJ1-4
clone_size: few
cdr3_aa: CASSSSGTEKLFF
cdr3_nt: TGTGCCAGCAGTTCCTCGGGGACGGAAAAACTGTTTTTT

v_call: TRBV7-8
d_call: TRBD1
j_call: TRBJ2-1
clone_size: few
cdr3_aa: CARSLGTEEFF
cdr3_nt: TGTGCCAGAAGCTTAGGGACAGAAGAGTTCTTC

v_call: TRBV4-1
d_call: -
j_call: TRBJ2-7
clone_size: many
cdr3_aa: CASSPPGSAYEQYF
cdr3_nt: TGCGCCAGCAGCCCTCCGGGTTCCGCCTACGAGCAGTACTTC

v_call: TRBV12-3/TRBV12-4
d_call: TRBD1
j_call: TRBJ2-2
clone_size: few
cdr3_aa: CASTPDRGRVFSTGELFF
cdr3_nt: TGTGCCAGCACCCCGGACAGGGGGAGGGTGTTCAGCACCGGGGAGCTGTTTTTT

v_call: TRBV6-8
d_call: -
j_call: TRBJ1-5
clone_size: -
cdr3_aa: CASGISGHQPQHF
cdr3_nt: TGTGCCAGCGGTATTTCAGGGCACCAGCCCCAGCATTTT

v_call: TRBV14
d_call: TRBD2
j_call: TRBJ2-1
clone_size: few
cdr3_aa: CASRLAGGLNEQFF
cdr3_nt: TGTGCCAGCAGACTAGCGGGGGGCTTGAATGAGCAGTTCTTC

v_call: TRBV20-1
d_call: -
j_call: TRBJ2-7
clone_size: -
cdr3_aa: CSARRGGQGLSYEQYF
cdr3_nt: TGCAGTGCTAGACGGGGGGGACAGGGCCTCAGCTACGAGCAGTACTTC

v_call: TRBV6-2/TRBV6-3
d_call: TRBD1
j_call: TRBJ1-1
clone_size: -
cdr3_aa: CASSAPGTGREAFF
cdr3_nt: TGTGCCAGCAGTGCCCCCGGGACAGGGCGTGAAGCTTTCTTT

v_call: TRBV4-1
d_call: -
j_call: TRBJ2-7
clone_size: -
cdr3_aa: CASSQDTKRGDEQYF
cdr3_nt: TGCGCCAGCAGCCAAGATACTAAGCGCGGGGACGAGCAGTACTTC

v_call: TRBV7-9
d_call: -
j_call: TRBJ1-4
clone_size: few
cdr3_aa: CASSSSSGLLNEKLFF
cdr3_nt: TGTGCCAGCAGTTCATCCTCAGGCCTCCTTAATGAAAAACTGTTTTTT

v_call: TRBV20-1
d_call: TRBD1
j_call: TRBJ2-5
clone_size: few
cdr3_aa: CSPVDLTGGWETQYF
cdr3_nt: TGCAGTCCAGTCGACCTAACAGGGGGCTGGGAGACCCAGTACTTC

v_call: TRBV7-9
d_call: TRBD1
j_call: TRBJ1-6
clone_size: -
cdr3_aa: CASSSPRDRGQPPLHF
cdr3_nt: TGTGCCAGCAGCTCGCCTAGGGACAGGGGGCAACCACCCCTCCACTTT

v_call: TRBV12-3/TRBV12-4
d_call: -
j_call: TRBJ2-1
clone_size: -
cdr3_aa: CASSPLLNEQFF
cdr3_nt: TGTGCCAGCAGTCCTCTCCTCAATGAGCAGTTCTTC